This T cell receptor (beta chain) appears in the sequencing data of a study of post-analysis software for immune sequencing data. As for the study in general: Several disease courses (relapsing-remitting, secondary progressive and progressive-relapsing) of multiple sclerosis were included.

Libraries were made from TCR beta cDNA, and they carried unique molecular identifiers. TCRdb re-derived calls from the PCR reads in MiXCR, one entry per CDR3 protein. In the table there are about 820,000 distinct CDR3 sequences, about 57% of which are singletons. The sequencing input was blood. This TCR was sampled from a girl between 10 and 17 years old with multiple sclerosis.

The DNA for the CDR3 is TGTGCCAGCAGTTTAGTGGAGTTTTGGTACGAGCAGTACTTC. Translating it yields CASSLVEFWYEQYF. The chain has TRBV28 and TRBJ2-7; D gene ambiguous. This CDR3 spans 14 amino acids. Germline CDR1 MDHEN, CDR2 SYDVKM. Trimming cost V 2 bases and J 4 bases, with 12 bases left between them.